These T cell receptor beta chains were read from a single sample in a study of PD-1 blockade in classical Hodgkin lymphoma. The method was immunoSEQ multiplex PCR; TCRdb's version includes in-frame clones alone and lacks a portion of them. The sample holds some 38,000 clones, around 76% seen once. Sequenced here: peripheral blood mononuclear cells (PBMCs), sampled before the second cycle of nivolumab. These receptors all come from a human donor with classical Hodgkin lymphoma. Both conserved end residues are part of each CDR3. The D gene is left open where the match is weak. Rows give clone size only sometimes, using once, few, many, or a class for an expanded clone.

j_gene | len | abundance | d_gene | v_gene | CDR3aa | CDR3nt
TRBJ2-1 | 15 | once | TRBD1 | TRBV12-5 | CASVPGTGAVNEQFF | TGTGCTAGTGTTCCCGGGACAGGGGCAGTCAATGAGCAGTTCTTC
TRBJ2-3 | 19 | NA | TRBD1 | TRBV18 | CASSPPGQVFPPNTDTQYF | TGTGCCAGCTCACCGCCGGGACAGGTTTTTCCCCCGAACACAGATACGCAGTATTTT
TRBJ2-3 | 19 | NA | TRBD2 | TRBV5-1 | CASSSGTSGGAGSTDTQYF | TGCGCCAGCAGCTCCGGGACTAGCGGGGGGGCCGGGTCCACAGATACGCAGTATTTT
TRBJ2-5 | 13 | NA | NA | TRBV5-4 | CASRVESQETQYF | TGTGCCAGCAGAGTAGAGTCCCAAGAGACCCAGTACTTC
TRBJ1-1 | 11 | NA | NA | TRBV25-1 | CASSEGSLAFF | TGTGCCAGCAGTGAGGGGAGCTTAGCTTTCTTT
TRBJ2-7 | 14 | once | NA | TRBV6-6 | CASNDRWSSYEQYF | TGTGCCAGCAACGACCGTTGGAGCTCCTACGAGCAGTACTTC
TRBJ1-5 | 13 | NA | NA | TRBV7-2 | CASSLDRNQPQHF | TGTGCCAGCAGCTTAGACCGGAATCAGCCCCAGCATTTT
TRBJ1-6 | 15 | NA | TRBD1 | TRBV5-4 | CASSYWTGSPSPLHF | TGTGCCAGCAGCTATTGGACAGGGTCCCCTTCACCCCTCCACTTT
TRBJ1-2 | 13 | NA | TRBD1 | TRBV10-3 | CATQDPGGFGYTF | TGTGCCACCCAGGACCCAGGGGGGTTTGGCTACACCTTC
TRBJ2-2 | 14 | NA | NA | TRBV5-6 | CASSLGMVTGELFF | TGTGCCAGCAGCCTCGGGATGGTCACCGGGGAGCTGTTTTTT
TRBJ2-5 | 16 | once | NA | TRBV6-1 | CASSGSNTGLGETQYF | TGTGCCAGCAGTGGAAGTAATACAGGGTTGGGGGAGACCCAGTACTTC
TRBJ1-1 | 15 | once | NA | TRBV4-1 | CASSHPLRGEGEAFF | TGCGCCAGCAGCCACCCCTTGAGAGGGGAGGGTGAAGCTTTCTTT
TRBJ2-1 | 15 | NA | TRBD1 | TRBV7-9 | CASSLVLGRGREQFF | TGTGCCAGCAGCTTAGTTTTGGGCAGGGGGCGTGAGCAGTTCTTC
TRBJ2-7 | 11 | NA | NA | TRBV6-5 | CASGDLYEQYF | TGTGCCAGCGGGGATCTCTACGAGCAGTACTTC